This TCR beta chain was observed in a study of T cell responses to AZD1222 COVID-19 vaccine. Per germline, CDR1 SGHVS and CDR2 FQNEAQ. The CDR3 runs 15 residues. The V end was cut by 1 base, the J end by 0 bases, with 9 bases between. Worth noting for this clone: Its antigen is unknown.

Broader study findings: Nearly half of spike-specific TCRs reportedly go after variant regions that carry no mutations. Donors, mostly white British, included more females; clonal diversity was possibly underestimated.

Produced via immunoSEQ multiplex PCR; TCRdb's table is partial and in-frame only. The repertoire holds roughly 170,000 clones, with around 94% as singletons. Specimen: peripheral blood, collected 28 days after the second AZD1222 dose. The rearrangement uses TRBV7-8 and TRBJ1-2, with D perhaps TRBD1 (5 bases). This clonotype was obtained from an adult who received the AZD1222 COVID-19 vaccine. The CDR3 sequence: CASSLGDGANYGYTF. CDR3 in DNA: TGTGCCAGCAGCTTAGGGGACGGAGCTAACTATGGCTACACCTTC.